The rows below give T cell receptor beta chains drawn from one sample of a study of T cell responses to AZD1222 COVID-19 vaccine. Sequenced by immunoSEQ multiplex PCR; TCRdb stores in-frame clones only, minus some. The data hold fewer than 65,000 clones, with about 86% observed a single time. Sequencing was performed on peripheral blood, taken on day 0 of AZD1222 vaccination. All receptors come from an adult in good health. CDR3s include the opening cysteine and the closing phenylalanine or tryptophan.

>TRBV29-1|TRBJ2-7
CSVERQGSSYEQYF
>TRBV7-8|TRBJ1-2
CASSSRTGYGYTF
>TRBV9|TRBJ2-2
CASSPKGGRATGELFF
>TRBV24-1|TRBJ2-1
CATSDDYNEQFF
>TRBV6-6|TRBJ2-1
CASLREDWNEQFF
>TRBV7-9|TRBJ1-2
CASSFDVGTGVNYGYTF
>TRBV6-5|TRBJ2-2
CASKAGGWTGELFF
>TRBV24-1|TRBJ1-5
CATSDSQTDQGDQPQHF
>TRBV9|TRBJ2-2
CASSVNTGELFF
>TRBV19|TRBJ2-2
CASSILGGTGELFF